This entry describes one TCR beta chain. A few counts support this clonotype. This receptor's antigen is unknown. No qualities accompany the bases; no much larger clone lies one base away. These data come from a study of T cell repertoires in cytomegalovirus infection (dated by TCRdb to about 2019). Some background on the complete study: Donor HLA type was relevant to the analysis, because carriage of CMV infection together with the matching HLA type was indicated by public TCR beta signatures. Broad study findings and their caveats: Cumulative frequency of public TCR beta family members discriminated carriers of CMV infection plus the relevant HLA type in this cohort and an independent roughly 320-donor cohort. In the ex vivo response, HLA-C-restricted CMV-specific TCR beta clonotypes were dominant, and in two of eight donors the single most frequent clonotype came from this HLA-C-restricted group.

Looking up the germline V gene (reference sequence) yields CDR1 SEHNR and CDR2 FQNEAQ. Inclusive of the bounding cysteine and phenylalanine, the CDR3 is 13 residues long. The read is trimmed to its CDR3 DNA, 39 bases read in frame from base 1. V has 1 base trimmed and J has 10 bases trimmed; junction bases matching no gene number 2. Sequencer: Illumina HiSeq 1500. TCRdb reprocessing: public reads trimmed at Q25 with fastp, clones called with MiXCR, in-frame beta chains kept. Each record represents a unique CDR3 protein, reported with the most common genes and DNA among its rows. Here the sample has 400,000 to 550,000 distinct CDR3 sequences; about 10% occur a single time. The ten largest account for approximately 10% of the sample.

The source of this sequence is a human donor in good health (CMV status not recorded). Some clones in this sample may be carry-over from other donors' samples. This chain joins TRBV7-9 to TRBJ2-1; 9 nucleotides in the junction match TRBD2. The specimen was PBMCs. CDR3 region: CASSLVAGGEQFF. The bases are TGTGCCAGCAGCTTAGTGGCGGGGGGGGAGCAGTTCTTC.